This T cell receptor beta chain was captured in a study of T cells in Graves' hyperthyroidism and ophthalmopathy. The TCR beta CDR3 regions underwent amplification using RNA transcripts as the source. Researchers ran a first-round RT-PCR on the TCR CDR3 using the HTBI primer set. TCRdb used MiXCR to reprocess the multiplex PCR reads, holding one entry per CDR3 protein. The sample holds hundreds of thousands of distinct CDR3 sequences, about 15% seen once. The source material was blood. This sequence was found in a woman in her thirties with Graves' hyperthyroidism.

The DNA of the CDR3 is TGTGCCAGCTCACCACCGGGACTAGCGGGCGAGCAGTACTTC. Protein: CASSPPGLAGEQYF. The chain joins TRBV18 to TRBJ2-7, with 12 nucleotides matching TRBD2. Germline values: CDR1 KGHSH, CDR2 LQKENI. The V and J ends lost 0 bases and 6 bases, in that order; junction bases with no gene match: 0. CDR3 length: 14 amino acids.